The 24 T cell receptor beta chains below were found in one sample sequenced in a study of blood T cell repertoires in COVID-19 (dated by TCRdb to 2019 to 2021). Library preparation was by the immunoSEQ multiplex PCR assay. TCRdb's version of the immuneACCESS table is confined to in-frame rearrangements and falls short of the full clone set. An unresolved V gene accounts for under half of the shortfall where checked; the remainder is of unknown origin. In this sample the table shows some 120,000 clones, roughly 80% of which occur a single time. Over 15% of the sample is in the top ten clones. Sequencing input: PBMCs or T cells enriched from blood (not recorded which). The receptors originated from a man younger than 40 who had recovered from COVID-19.

This sequence joins TRBV4-1 and TRBJ2-1; D is perhaps TRBD2 (5 bases). The CDR3 runs 17 residues. Germline V CDR1 and CDR2: MGHRA, YSYEKL. V dropped 4 bases and J dropped 0 bases, with 16 bases sitting between them. The CDR3 loop is CASSPPLGRSSYNEQFF. The DNA for the CDR3 is TGCGCCAGCAGCCCCCCACTAGGACGGAGCTCCTACAATGAGCAGTTCTTC.

This chain connects TRBV27 to TRBJ2-5; unclear D gene. Trimming cost V 4 bases and J 0 bases, with 9 bases left between them. Looked up from germline, CDR1 is MNHEY and CDR2 is SMNVEV (reference sequence). The CDR3 sequence is 14 residues long. This CDR3 is CASSWMGDQETQYF. CDR3 bases: TGTGCCAGCAGTTGGATGGGCGACCAAGAGACCCAGTACTTC.

The V and J genes are TRBV18 and TRBJ1-2; a possible D gene is TRBD1 (6 bases). Trimming cost V 3 bases and J 6 bases, with 17 bases left between them. The CDR3 contains 15 residues. From germline, CDR1 is KGHSH and CDR2 LQKENI. CDR3 coding DNA: TGTGCCAGCTCACCCCCGACAGGACCTATTAATGGCTACACCTTC. This encodes CASSPPTGPINGYTF.

V usage is TRBV11-2 and J usage is TRBJ2-5; tentatively, D is TRBD1 (5 bases). Germline V gene data show CDR1 as SGHAT and CDR2 as FQNNGV. The CDR3 consists of 15 residues. Between the trimmed V and J ends, which lost 1 base and 5 bases, there was a span of 14 bases. The CDR3, as DNA: TGTGCCAGCAGCTTAGGGCAGGGCGCACGGGAGACCCAGTACTTC. Translated: CASSLGQGARETQYF.

CDR3 residues: CASSAGTSGSRYF. The CDR3 nucleotides are TGTGCCAGCAGCGCAGGGACTAGCGGGAGTCGGTACTTC. The V and J genes are TRBV9 and TRBJ2-7, with TRBD2 matching over 14 bases. The CDR3 loop spans 13 amino acids. With 3 bases clipped from V and 12 bases from J, the junction kept 5 bases outside the gene matches. Looked up from germline, CDR1 is SGDLS and CDR2 is YYNGEE. Variable domain in full (rest from reference TRBV9 and TRBJ2-7): DSGVTQTPKHLITATGQRVTLRCSPRSGDLSVYWYQQSLDQGLQFLIQYYNGEERAKGNILERFSAQQFPDLHSELNLSSLELGDSALYFCASSAGTSGSRYFGPGTRLTVT.

This chain uses TRBV5-6 with TRBJ1-5, with 7 bases aligning to TRBD1. The V gene's germline CDR1 is SGHDT and CDR2 YYEEEE. V trimming: 0 bases; J trimming: 6 bases; junction bases outside the gene matches: 3. CDR3 size: 14 residues. This CDR3 is CASSLGGGGQPQHF. CDR3 DNA sequence: TGTGCCAGCAGCTTGGGAGGGGGCGGTCAGCCCCAGCATTTT.

The genes are TRBV27 and TRBJ1-3, with TRBD1 matching 8 bases. The CDR3 loop spans 21 amino acids. Germline V CDR1 and CDR2: MNHEY, SMNVEV (reference sequence). V was clipped by 0 bases and J by 0 bases; unmatched bases: 16. The CDR3 bases are TGTGCCAGCAGTTTATCGAAGAGAGTACAGGGGGGAACCCTCTCTGGAAACACCATATATTTT. Translating gives CASSLSKRVQGGTLSGNTIYF.

The chain is built from TRBV25-1 and TRBJ1-4; TRBD1 matches 10 bases. J gave up 5 bases and V 5 bases, and 8 bases lay outside the gene matches. Germline CDR1 is MGHDK and CDR2 is SYGVNS. The CDR3 consists of 16 residues. In DNA form, the CDR3 reads TGTGCCAGCAGTCCCGGGACAGGGGCAATAAATGAAAAACTGTTTTTT. Translated: CASSPGTGAINEKLFF.

The chain carries TRBV5-1 and TRBJ2-1; D uncertain. Germline V gives CDR1 SGHRS, CDR2 YFSETQ. The CDR3 has 15 amino acids. Trimming shortened V by 0 bases and J by 6 bases, and 13 bases separated the two germline ends. This CDR3 is CASSLAISPSNEQFF. The CDR3 DNA reads as TGCGCCAGCAGCTTGGCCATTAGTCCAAGCAATGAGCAGTTCTTC.

The genes are TRBV29-1 and TRBJ1-2, with D uncertain. The V gene's germline CDR1 is SQVTM and CDR2 ANQGSEA. This CDR3 has 11 residues. The germline V and J ends were trimmed by 7 bases and 6 bases, with 12 bases remaining between them. CDR3: CSGATENGYTF. The CDR3 DNA sequence: TGCAGCGGCGCAACAGAAAATGGCTACACCTTC. Together with reference TRBV29-1 and TRBJ1-2, the CDR3 gives the full variable domain: SAVISQKPSRDICQRGTSLTIQCQVDSQVTMMFWYRQQPGQSLTLIATANQGSEATYESGFVIDKFPISRPNLTFSTLTVSNMSPEDSSIYLCSGATENGYTFGSGTRLTVV.

The chain recombines TRBV29-1 with TRBJ1-1, with 12 bases lining up with TRBD1. The CDR3 runs to 15 residues. Germline CDR1 and CDR2: SQVTM and ANQGSEA. J lost 8 bases, V lost 6 bases, and 13 bases had no gene match. CDR3 in DNA: TGCAGCGTGGATCATGGGGGGACAGGGGGCCCAGAAGCTTTCTTT. As protein: CSVDHGGTGGPEAFF.

This rearrangement joins TRBV4-1 to TRBJ1-3; D is unclear. This CDR3 spans 18 amino acids. Germline V gene lookup returns CDR1 MGHRA and CDR2 YSYEKL. With 2 bases removed from V and 9 bases from J, the gap between germline ends came to 26 bases. The CDR3 loop reads CASSQYYSGFGEDGTIYF. CDR3 DNA sequence: TGCGCCAGCAGCCAATACTATTCGGGGTTCGGGGAGGACGGCACCATATATTTT.

V usage is TRBV6-6 and J usage is TRBJ1-5, with D possibly matching TRBD1 (5 bases). The CDR3 has 17 residues. Per germline, CDR1 MNHNY and CDR2 SVGAGI (reference sequence). Trimming took off 5 bases at V and 6 bases at J, with 23 bases between the two ends. CDR3 nucleotide sequence: TGTGCCAGCAGTCCTTTTAAGGGGACTGTCGGCGGTCAGCCCCAGCATTTT. Translation: CASSPFKGTVGGQPQHF.

The chain links TRBV5-1 to TRBJ2-7; the match to TRBD1 covers 11 bases. CDR3 length: 14 residues. The ends lost 4 bases at V and 3 bases at J; junction bases unmatched: 3. Germline values: CDR1 SGHRS, CDR2 YFSETQ. CDR3 residues: CASSPGTGGYEQYF. The CDR3 DNA is TGCGCCAGCAGCCCCGGGACAGGGGGCTACGAGCAGTACTTC.

The chain joins TRBV5-4 to TRBJ2-2; 9 nucleotides agree with TRBD2. Trimming at V came to 4 bases and at J to 0 bases, leaving 4 bases not matched to a gene. The CDR3 consists of 16 residues. Germline values: CDR1 SGHNT, CDR2 YYREEE (reference sequence). The CDR3 here is CASSPASGANTGELFF. The CDR3 nucleotides read TGTGCCAGCAGCCCGGCTAGCGGGGCGAACACCGGGGAGCTGTTTTTT.

This chain connects TRBV9 to TRBJ2-1; 7 bases align to TRBD2. Per germline, CDR1 SGDLS and CDR2 YYNGEE. The CDR3 runs 17 residues. V trimming: 3 bases; J trimming: 2 bases; junction bases outside the gene matches: 11. The CDR3 sequence is CASSGTSGVSPYNEQFF. For the CDR3, the DNA is TGTGCCAGCAGCGGGACGAGCGGGGTCAGCCCCTACAATGAGCAGTTCTTC.

This clone was detected a few times. J is TRBJ1-5 and V is TRBV7-2; a weak D match, TRBD1 (5 bases). V was cut by 5 bases and J by 5 bases, with 16 bases left in between. The V gene's germline CDR1 is SGHTA and CDR2 FQGNSA. The CDR3 has 15 amino acids. Here the CDR3 DNA reads TGTGCCAGCAGCCTAGAGGGGCAGCTCCATCAGCCCCAGCATTTT. Its protein is CASSLEGQLHQPQHF.

The chain joins TRBV3-1 (or the pseudogene TRBV3-2) to TRBJ2-7, with D perhaps TRBD1 (6 bases). The CDR3 is 13 residues long. V was cut by 3 bases and J by 2 bases, with 8 bases left in between. Germline V gene lookup returns CDR1 LGHDT and CDR2 YNNKEL (reference sequence). CDR3 protein: CASSHGTTYEQYF. CDR3 coding DNA: TGTGCCAGCAGCCATGGGACAACCTACGAGCAGTACTTC.

J is TRBJ1-2 and V is TRBV5-5; 10 positions agree with TRBD1. Trimming cost V 6 bases and J 7 bases; bases outside gene matches: 6. This CDR3 has 13 residues. The V gene's germline CDR1 is SGHKS and CDR2 YYEKEE (reference sequence). The CDR3 DNA follows: TGTGCCAGCACCATAGACAGGGGGCTTGGCTACACCTTC. Protein sequence: CASTIDRGLGYTF.

This chain connects TRBV6-5 to TRBJ1-1; D gene unclear. Trimming took 2 bases from V and 10 from J, leaving 20 bases between them. Germline V gene sequence: CDR1 MNHEY, CDR2 SVGAGI. This CDR3 region has 15 residues. CDR3 in DNA: TGTGCCAGCAGTTACCGCGGGATACACCCCGTAGGAGCTTTCTTT. This sequence encodes CASSYRGIHPVGAFF.

The chain employs TRBV2 and TRBJ1-2; D remains unclear. The germline gives CDR1 SNHLY, CDR2 FYNNEI. Deletions cut 8 bases from V and 2 bases from J, with 12 bases between. The CDR3 is made up of 13 amino acids. Here the CDR3 DNA reads TGTGCCAGCTACCTATTGTGGAACTATGGCTACACCTTC. Protein: CASYLLWNYGYTF.

The chain is built from TRBV19 and TRBJ2-7, with 7 bases that match TRBD1. Trimming cost V 6 bases and J 3 bases; bases outside gene matches: 17. CDR3 size: 17 residues. Germline V gene lookup returns CDR1 LNHDA and CDR2 SQIVND (reference sequence). In DNA form, the CDR3 reads TGTGCCAGTAGGGTCACAATTTCAACGACAGGGATCTACGAGCAGTACTTC. Its translation: CASRVTISTTGIYEQYF.

The V and J genes are TRBV18 and TRBJ1-1; D is perhaps TRBD1 (6 bases). The length of the CDR3 is 14 residues. Germline CDR1 and CDR2: KGHSH and LQKENI. Trimming stripped 6 bases from V and 0 bases from J, with 11 bases between. The CDR3 here is CASSRGQLNTEAFF. Here the CDR3 DNA reads TGTGCCAGCTCGCGGGGGCAGCTGAACACTGAAGCTTTCTTT.

The chain couples TRBV30 to TRBJ2-1, with TRBD2 matching 10 bases. Germline V gene sequence: CDR1 GTSNPN, CDR2 SVGIG (reference sequence). J was trimmed by 8 bases and V by 2 bases; bases with no gene match: 0. This CDR3 is built from 12 residues. The CDR3 region has the DNA TGTGCCTGGAGTCTAGCGGGGGATGAGCAGTTCTTC. This sequence encodes CAWSLAGDEQFF.